This T cell receptor beta chain derives from a study of cytotoxic CD8 clonotypes in ibrutinib-treated CLL. The length of the CDR3 is 14 residues. Germline V lookup: CDR1 SGDLS, CDR2 YYNGEE. With 4 bases clipped from V and 5 bases from J, the junction kept 5 bases outside the gene matches. This table comes from immunoSEQ multiplex PCR, and its TCRdb copy is limited to in-frame clones, with some not included. The sample has some 200,000 clones; roughly 79% are singletons. This chain uses TRBV9 with TRBJ2-3, with 9 bases identical to TRBD1. This specimen was PBMCs, taken after 12 months of ibrutinib treatment. This receptor was taken from a human donor with chronic lymphocytic leukemia. The CDR3 loop is CASSPDRGGDTQYF. The CDR3 nucleotides read TGTGCCAGCAGCCCCGACAGGGGGGGAGATACGCAGTATTTT.